The rows below give T cell receptor beta chains drawn from one sample of a study of shared clonotypes between healthy human individuals. The repertoire was sequenced with immunoSEQ multiplex PCR; TCRdb's copy has only in-frame clones and lacks some. The sample has around 2.1 million clones, under 97% seen once. The sequencing input was naive CD4+ T cells sorted from blood. The receptors come from a young man in good health. Each CDR3 is given with its conserved first and last residue. D genes are given only for firm matches. Size is stated for part of the rows, as once, few or many counts, or as a class when the clone is expanded.

D gene: NA
J gene: TRBJ1-2
clone size: NA
V gene: TRBV4-1
CDR3 DNA: TGCGCCAGCAGCTCCCAGGAGGGGGTTCACTATGGCTACACCTTC
CDR3 protein: CASSSQEGVHYGYTF

D gene: NA
J gene: TRBJ2-3
clone size: NA
V gene: TRBV7-2
CDR3 DNA: TGTGCCAGCAGCTTAACGTCCGGAGCTGGACGCACAGATACGCAGTATTTT
CDR3 protein: CASSLTSGAGRTDTQYF

D gene: NA
J gene: TRBJ2-7
clone size: once
V gene: TRBV9
CDR3 DNA: TGTGCCAGCAGCGTAGGGGCCTCGGAGAAGAGCGAGCAGTACTTC
CDR3 protein: CASSVGASEKSEQYF

D gene: TRBD1
J gene: TRBJ2-7
clone size: NA
V gene: TRBV5-1
CDR3 DNA: TGCGCCAGCAGCTCCCGACAGGGGGGACTGTACTTC
CDR3 protein: CASSSRQGGLYF

D gene: NA
J gene: TRBJ1-1
clone size: NA
V gene: TRBV5-4
CDR3 DNA: TGTGCCAGCAGCCTTGAGATCATGAACACTGAAGCTTTCTTT
CDR3 protein: CASSLEIMNTEAFF

D gene: NA
J gene: TRBJ2-6
clone size: NA
V gene: TRBV25-1
CDR3 DNA: TGTGCCAGCAGTGTTACGATCTCTGGGGCCAACGTCCTGACTTTC
CDR3 protein: CASSVTISGANVLTF

D gene: TRBD1
J gene: TRBJ2-5
clone size: few
V gene: TRBV5-6
CDR3 DNA: TGTGCCAGCAGCCCACGGACAGGGGGGAGAGAGACCCAGTACTTC
CDR3 protein: CASSPRTGGRETQYF

D gene: TRBD1
J gene: TRBJ1-2
clone size: NA
V gene: TRBV7-6
CDR3 DNA: TGTGCCAGCAGCTTAGCGGGACAGGGCAGGTCCTCTGGCTACACCTTC
CDR3 protein: CASSLAGQGRSSGYTF

D gene: NA
J gene: TRBJ1-4
clone size: NA
V gene: TRBV15
CDR3 DNA: TGTGCCACAGCAGACAGGCGATCTGAAAAACTGTTTTTT
CDR3 protein: CATADRRSEKLFF

D gene: NA
J gene: TRBJ1-1
clone size: NA
V gene: TRBV27
CDR3 DNA: TGTGCCAGCATGCGGGAACAGGGTGGGGCTTTCTTT
CDR3 protein: CASMREQGGAFF

D gene: TRBD1
J gene: TRBJ2-7
clone size: once
V gene: TRBV11-2
CDR3 DNA: TGTGCCAGCAGCTTAGAGGTCAGGGGGATTTACGAGCAGTACTTC
CDR3 protein: CASSLEVRGIYEQYF

D gene: TRBD1
J gene: TRBJ1-5
clone size: once
V gene: TRBV5-1
CDR3 DNA: TGCGCCAGCAGCTTCGGGACAGGGAACCAGCCCCAGCATTTT
CDR3 protein: CASSFGTGNQPQHF

D gene: TRBD1
J gene: TRBJ2-2
clone size: NA
V gene: TRBV10-3
CDR3 DNA: TGTGCCATCAGTGAGTCGCTCCCGGGACAGGGACCCGGGGAGCTGTTTTTT
CDR3 protein: CAISESLPGQGPGELFF

D gene: NA
J gene: TRBJ2-7
clone size: NA
V gene: TRBV6-6
CDR3 DNA: TGTGCCACTGGGGGTTCCTACGAGCAGTACTTC
CDR3 protein: CATGGSYEQYF

D gene: NA
J gene: TRBJ1-6
clone size: NA
V gene: TRBV6-5
CDR3 DNA: TGTGCCACCCGCGGGGAACAGGAAAACTCACCCCTCCACTTT
CDR3 protein: CATRGEQENSPLHF

D gene: NA
J gene: TRBJ2-2
clone size: NA
V gene: TRBV4-3
CDR3 DNA: TGCGCCAGCAGCCAAGATTTGGGACATACCGGGGAGCTGTTTTTT
CDR3 protein: CASSQDLGHTGELFF

D gene: NA
J gene: TRBJ2-2
clone size: NA
V gene: TRBV2
CDR3 DNA: TGTGCCAGCAGTGTTGGCGGGGTCACCGGGGAGCTGTTTTTT
CDR3 protein: CASSVGGVTGELFF

D gene: TRBD2
J gene: TRBJ2-5
clone size: NA
V gene: TRBV6-5
CDR3 DNA: TGTGCCAGCAGTTTTAGCGGGGGAGGAGAGACCCAGTACTTC
CDR3 protein: CASSFSGGGETQYF

D gene: NA
J gene: TRBJ1-5
clone size: NA
V gene: TRBV6-1
CDR3 DNA: TGTGCCAGCAGTGTAAAGGGTCAGCCCCAGCATTTT
CDR3 protein: CASSVKGQPQHF

D gene: NA
J gene: TRBJ1-3
clone size: NA
V gene: TRBV4-1
CDR3 DNA: TGCGCCAGCAGCCAAGATATAGCAAACTCTGGAAACACCATATATTTT
CDR3 protein: CASSQDIANSGNTIYF

D gene: NA
J gene: TRBJ1-4
clone size: NA
V gene: TRBV18
CDR3 DNA: TGTGCCGCAACGGACAGACGGGGTGAAAAACTGTTTTTT
CDR3 protein: CAATDRRGEKLFF

D gene: NA
J gene: TRBJ2-7
clone size: few
V gene: TRBV7-2
CDR3 DNA: TGTGCCAGCAGCCTTGGGGTTTCCTACGAGCAGTACTTC
CDR3 protein: CASSLGVSYEQYF

D gene: NA
J gene: TRBJ1-1
clone size: NA
V gene: TRBV30
CDR3 DNA: TGTGCCTGGAGTTTGGGGGGCAGGGAGGTTCCTTTCTTT
CDR3 protein: CAWSLGGREVPFF

D gene: NA
J gene: TRBJ2-1
clone size: NA
V gene: TRBV4-1
CDR3 DNA: TGCGCCAGCAGCCAGGTGCGTGGGGGTTCTAAAAACAATGAGCAGTTCTTC
CDR3 protein: CASSQVRGGSKNNEQFF

D gene: NA
J gene: TRBJ1-6
clone size: NA
V gene: TRBV4-1
CDR3 DNA: TGCGCCAGCAGCCAAGATACGGGCAGGGCGGACTCACCCCTCCACTTT
CDR3 protein: CASSQDTGRADSPLHF

D gene: NA
J gene: TRBJ1-1
clone size: NA
V gene: TRBV10-1
CDR3 DNA: TGCGCCAGCAGTGAGTCTGGCAGGGTGGACACTGAAGCTTTCTTT
CDR3 protein: CASSESGRVDTEAFF

D gene: NA
J gene: TRBJ2-5
clone size: NA
V gene: TRBV5-1
CDR3 DNA: TGCGCCAGCAGCTTGCCCAGCCAAGAGACCCAGTACTTC
CDR3 protein: CASSLPSQETQYF

D gene: NA
J gene: TRBJ2-5
clone size: NA
V gene: TRBV5-8
CDR3 DNA: TGTGCCAGCAGCATCGGACAGAAAGAGACCCAGTACTTC
CDR3 protein: CASSIGQKETQYF

D gene: NA
J gene: TRBJ1-2
clone size: NA
V gene: TRBV9
CDR3 DNA: TGTGCCAGCAGCGTAGCTACCCACTATGGCTACACCTTC
CDR3 protein: CASSVATHYGYTF

D gene: NA
J gene: TRBJ2-1
clone size: NA
V gene: TRBV5-4
CDR3 DNA: TGTGCCAGCAGCTTAATAGGGATATACAATGAGCAGTTCTTC
CDR3 protein: CASSLIGIYNEQFF

D gene: TRBD1
J gene: TRBJ2-7
clone size: NA
V gene: TRBV5-1
CDR3 DNA: TGCGCCAGCAGCAAAAGACAGGGGGGGTCGTACGAGCAGTACTTC
CDR3 protein: CASSKRQGGSYEQYF

D gene: NA
J gene: TRBJ2-2
clone size: NA
V gene: TRBV4-3
CDR3 DNA: TGCGCCAGCAGATCCGGCTCAAACACCGGGGAGCTGTTTTTT
CDR3 protein: CASRSGSNTGELFF

D gene: NA
J gene: TRBJ1-3
clone size: NA
V gene: TRBV10-3
CDR3 DNA: TGTGCCATCACCGGACAGTCCTCTGGAAACACCATATATTTT
CDR3 protein: CAITGQSSGNTIYF

D gene: NA
J gene: TRBJ1-5
clone size: NA
V gene: TRBV19
CDR3 DNA: TGTGCCAGTAGAGATCGGGGTTGGAGCAATCAGCCCCAGCATTTT
CDR3 protein: CASRDRGWSNQPQHF

D gene: TRBD1
J gene: TRBJ1-6
clone size: NA
V gene: TRBV5-6
CDR3 DNA: TGTGCCAGCAGCCCCGGACAGGATTCACCCCTCCACTTT
CDR3 protein: CASSPGQDSPLHF

D gene: TRBD1
J gene: TRBJ1-4
clone size: NA
V gene: TRBV5-1
CDR3 DNA: TGCGCCAGCAGCCCGGACAGGGGGGAGGCATCAACTAATGAAAAACTGTTTTTT
CDR3 protein: CASSPDRGEASTNEKLFF

D gene: NA
J gene: TRBJ2-2
clone size: NA
V gene: TRBV28
CDR3 DNA: TGTGCCAGCCTCGGACTGCCTGTAGGGGAGCTGTTTTTT
CDR3 protein: CASLGLPVGELFF

D gene: NA
J gene: TRBJ2-5
clone size: NA
V gene: TRBV7-9
CDR3 DNA: TGTGCCAGCAGCCCATCATGGGGCCAAGAGACCCAGTACTTC
CDR3 protein: CASSPSWGQETQYF

D gene: TRBD2
J gene: TRBJ2-2
clone size: NA
V gene: TRBV9
CDR3 DNA: TGTGCCAGCAGTAATCCGGCGGGAGGACCGAACACCGGGGAGCTGTTTTTT
CDR3 protein: CASSNPAGGPNTGELFF

D gene: NA
J gene: TRBJ1-5
clone size: NA
V gene: TRBV5-6
CDR3 DNA: TGTGCCAGCAGCTTGGGCCATAGCAATCAGCCCCAGCATTTT
CDR3 protein: CASSLGHSNQPQHF

D gene: TRBD2
J gene: TRBJ2-2
clone size: NA
V gene: TRBV5-1
CDR3 DNA: TGCGCCAGCAGCTTGGATGCGGGGGCGAACACCGGGGAGCTGTTTTTT
CDR3 protein: CASSLDAGANTGELFF

D gene: TRBD1
J gene: TRBJ1-1
clone size: NA
V gene: TRBV10-3
CDR3 DNA: TGTGCCATCACCCTAGACAGGGGGAACACTGAAGCTTTCTTT
CDR3 protein: CAITLDRGNTEAFF

D gene: TRBD2
J gene: TRBJ2-7
clone size: once
V gene: TRBV5-1
CDR3 DNA: TGCGCCAGCAGCTTGCCGGGACTAATAGTTGGCGAGCAGTACTTC
CDR3 protein: CASSLPGLIVGEQYF

D gene: TRBD1
J gene: TRBJ1-1
clone size: NA
V gene: TRBV5-1
CDR3 DNA: TGCGCCAGCAGCCAACAGGGGGATGAGGCTTTCTTT
CDR3 protein: CASSQQGDEAFF

D gene: TRBD1
J gene: TRBJ2-7
clone size: NA
V gene: TRBV28
CDR3 DNA: TGTGCCAGCAGTTTGGGGACAGGGCCCCACGAGCAGTACTTC
CDR3 protein: CASSLGTGPHEQYF

D gene: NA
J gene: TRBJ2-4
clone size: NA
V gene: TRBV5-1
CDR3 DNA: TGCGCCAGCAGCTTGCATCTCGGGCCGCACTTC
CDR3 protein: CASSLHLGPHF

D gene: NA
J gene: TRBJ2-7
clone size: NA
V gene: TRBV7-8
CDR3 DNA: TGTGCCAGCAGCCCAAGGGCAGGCAATGAGCAGTACTTC
CDR3 protein: CASSPRAGNEQYF

D gene: NA
J gene: TRBJ2-6
clone size: NA
V gene: TRBV4-1
CDR3 DNA: TGCGCCAGCAGCCAAGATCTTTCCGTCAAGTCTGGGGCCAACGTCCTGACTTTC
CDR3 protein: CASSQDLSVKSGANVLTF

D gene: NA
J gene: TRBJ2-1
clone size: NA
V gene: TRBV14
CDR3 DNA: TGTGCCAGCAGTCCAACCGATCGAACGCGGGGCTCAAATGAGCAGTTCTTC
CDR3 protein: CASSPTDRTRGSNEQFF